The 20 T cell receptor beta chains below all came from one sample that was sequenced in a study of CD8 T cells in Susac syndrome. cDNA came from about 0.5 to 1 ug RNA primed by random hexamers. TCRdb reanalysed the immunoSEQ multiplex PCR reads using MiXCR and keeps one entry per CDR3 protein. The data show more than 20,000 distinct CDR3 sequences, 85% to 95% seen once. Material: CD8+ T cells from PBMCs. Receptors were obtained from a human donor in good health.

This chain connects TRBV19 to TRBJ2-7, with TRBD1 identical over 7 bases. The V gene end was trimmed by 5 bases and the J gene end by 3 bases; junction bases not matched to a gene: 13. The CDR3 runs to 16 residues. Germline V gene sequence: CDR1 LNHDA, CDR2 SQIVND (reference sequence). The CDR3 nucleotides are TGTGCCAGTAGTGTTGCCGGGACAGAGTCCGGCTACGAGCAGTACTTC. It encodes CASSVAGTESGYEQYF.

Here the CDR3 reads CSARRLAGAPGETQYF. The CDR3 DNA reads TGCAGTGCTAGAAGGCTAGCGGGGGCCCCAGGGGAGACCCAGTACTTC. This rearrangement joins TRBV20-1 to TRBJ2-5; 10 nucleotides align to TRBD2. The length of the CDR3 is 16 residues. Germline CDR1 reads DFQATT; CDR2 reads SNEGSKA (reference sequence). The J segment lost 5 bases and the V segment lost 2 bases, leaving 11 bases of the junction unmatched.

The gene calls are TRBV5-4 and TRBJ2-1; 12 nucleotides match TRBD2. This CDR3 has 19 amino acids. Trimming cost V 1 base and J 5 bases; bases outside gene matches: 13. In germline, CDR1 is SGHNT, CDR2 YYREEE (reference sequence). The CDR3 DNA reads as TGTGCCAGCAGCTTGAATTGGCTAGCGGGGGGGCACTTTGACAATGAGCAGTTCTTC. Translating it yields CASSLNWLAGGHFDNEQFF.

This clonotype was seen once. Here the CDR3 reads CASSPSGGIRDQPQHF. The CDR3 nucleotides are TGTGCCAGCAGCCCATCCGGGGGCATACGGGATCAGCCCCAGCATTTT. This chain uses TRBV27 with TRBJ1-5, with D possibly matching TRBD1 (6 bases). Germline V CDR1 and CDR2: MNHEY, SMNVEV (reference sequence). The CDR3 totals 16 residues. The V and J ends lost 6 bases and 5 bases respectively, with 20 bases between them.

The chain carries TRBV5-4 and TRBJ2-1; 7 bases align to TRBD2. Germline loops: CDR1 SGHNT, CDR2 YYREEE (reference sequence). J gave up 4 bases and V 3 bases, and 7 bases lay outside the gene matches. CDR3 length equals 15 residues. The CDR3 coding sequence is TGTGCCAGCAGCTCCCGGGACTACCAATACAATGAGCAGTTCTTC. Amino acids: CASSSRDYQYNEQFF.

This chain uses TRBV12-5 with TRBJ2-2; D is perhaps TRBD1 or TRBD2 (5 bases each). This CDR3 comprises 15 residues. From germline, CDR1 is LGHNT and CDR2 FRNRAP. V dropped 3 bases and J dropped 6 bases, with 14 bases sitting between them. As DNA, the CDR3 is TGTGCTAGTGGTTTCGGTTCTCGGGGCTCCGGGGAGCTGTTTTTT. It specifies CASGFGSRGSGELFF.

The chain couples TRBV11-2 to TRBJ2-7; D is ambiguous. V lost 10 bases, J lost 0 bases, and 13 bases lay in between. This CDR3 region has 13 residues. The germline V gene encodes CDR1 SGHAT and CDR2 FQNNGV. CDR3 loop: CATADGPSYEQYF. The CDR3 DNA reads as TGTGCCACCGCGGACGGTCCCTCCTACGAGCAGTACTTC.

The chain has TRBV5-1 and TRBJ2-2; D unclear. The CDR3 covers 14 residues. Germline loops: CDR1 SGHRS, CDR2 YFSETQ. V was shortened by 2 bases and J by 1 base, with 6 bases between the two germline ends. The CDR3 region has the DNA TGCGCCAGCAGCTTTGGGCAGAACACCGGGGAGCTGTTTTTT. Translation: CASSFGQNTGELFF.

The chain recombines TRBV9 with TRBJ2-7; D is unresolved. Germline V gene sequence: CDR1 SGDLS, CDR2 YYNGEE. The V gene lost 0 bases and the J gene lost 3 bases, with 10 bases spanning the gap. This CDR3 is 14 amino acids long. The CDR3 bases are TGTGCCAGCAGCGTAGATGCAGAATACTACGAGCAGTACTTC. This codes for CASSVDAEYYEQYF.

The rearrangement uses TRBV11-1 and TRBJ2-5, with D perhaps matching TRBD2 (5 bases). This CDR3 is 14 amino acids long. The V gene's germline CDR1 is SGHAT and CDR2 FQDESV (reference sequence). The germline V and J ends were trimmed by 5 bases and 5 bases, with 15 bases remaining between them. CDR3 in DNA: TGTGCCAGCAGCCCGAATCCGGCGGGCGAGACCCAGTACTTC. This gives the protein CASSPNPAGETQYF.

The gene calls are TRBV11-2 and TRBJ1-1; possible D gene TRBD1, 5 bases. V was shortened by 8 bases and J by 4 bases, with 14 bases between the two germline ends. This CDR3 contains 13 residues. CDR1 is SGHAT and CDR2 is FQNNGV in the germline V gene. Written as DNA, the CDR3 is TGTGCCAGCCCGGACGCCGGGGGCACTGAAGCTTTCTTT. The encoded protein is CASPDAGGTEAFF.

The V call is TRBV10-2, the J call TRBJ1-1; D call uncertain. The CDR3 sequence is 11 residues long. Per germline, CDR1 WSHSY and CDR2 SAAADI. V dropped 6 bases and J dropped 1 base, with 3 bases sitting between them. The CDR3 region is CASRRNTEAFF. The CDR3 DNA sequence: TGCGCCAGCAGGAGGAACACTGAAGCTTTCTTT.

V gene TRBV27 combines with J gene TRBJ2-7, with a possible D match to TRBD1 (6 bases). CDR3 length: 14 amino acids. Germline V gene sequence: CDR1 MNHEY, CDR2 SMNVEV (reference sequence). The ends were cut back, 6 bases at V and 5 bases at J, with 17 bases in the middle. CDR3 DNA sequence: TGTGCCAGCAGCCTCTACAGGGTCCGGGACGAGCAGTACTTC. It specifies CASSLYRVRDEQYF.

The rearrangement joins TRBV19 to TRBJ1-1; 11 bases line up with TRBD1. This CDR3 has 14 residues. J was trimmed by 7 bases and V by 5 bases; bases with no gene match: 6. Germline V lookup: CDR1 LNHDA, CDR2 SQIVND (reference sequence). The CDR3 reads CASSPRDRGYEAFF. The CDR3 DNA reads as TGTGCCAGTAGTCCAAGGGACAGGGGGTATGAAGCTTTCTTT.

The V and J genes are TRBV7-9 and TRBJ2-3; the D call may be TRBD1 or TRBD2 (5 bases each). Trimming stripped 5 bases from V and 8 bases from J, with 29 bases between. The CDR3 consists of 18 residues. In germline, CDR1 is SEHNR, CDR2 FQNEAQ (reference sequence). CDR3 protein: CASSGGPGTQASIITQYF. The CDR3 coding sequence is TGTGCCAGCAGCGGGGGACCGGGAACCCAGGCAAGCATTATTACGCAGTATTTT.

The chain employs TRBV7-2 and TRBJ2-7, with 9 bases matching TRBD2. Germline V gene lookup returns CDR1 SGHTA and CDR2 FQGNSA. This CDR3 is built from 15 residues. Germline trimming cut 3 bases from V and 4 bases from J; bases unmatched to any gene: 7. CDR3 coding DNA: TGTGCCAGCAGCTTCACCGGGGCGGGGGGGTACGAGCAGTACTTC. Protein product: CASSFTGAGGYEQYF. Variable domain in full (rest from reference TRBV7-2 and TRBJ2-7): GAGVSQSPSNKVTEKGKDVELRCDPISGHTALYWYRQSLGQGLEFLIYFQGNSAPDKSGLPSDRFSAERTGGSVSTLTIQRTQQEDSAVYLCASSFTGAGGYEQYFGPGTRLTVT.

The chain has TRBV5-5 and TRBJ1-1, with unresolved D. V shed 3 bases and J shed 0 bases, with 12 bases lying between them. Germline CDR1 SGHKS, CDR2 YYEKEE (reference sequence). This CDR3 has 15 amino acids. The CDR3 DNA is TGTGCCAGCAGCTCCCTGGAGTGGATGAACACTGAAGCTTTCTTT. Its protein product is CASSSLEWMNTEAFF.

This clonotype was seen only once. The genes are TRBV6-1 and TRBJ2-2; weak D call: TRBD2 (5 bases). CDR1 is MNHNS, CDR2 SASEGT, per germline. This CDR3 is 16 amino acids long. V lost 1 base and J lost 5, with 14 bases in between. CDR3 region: CASSEVPFGVTGELFF. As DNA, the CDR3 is TGTGCCAGCAGTGAAGTGCCTTTCGGGGTAACCGGGGAGCTGTTTTTT.

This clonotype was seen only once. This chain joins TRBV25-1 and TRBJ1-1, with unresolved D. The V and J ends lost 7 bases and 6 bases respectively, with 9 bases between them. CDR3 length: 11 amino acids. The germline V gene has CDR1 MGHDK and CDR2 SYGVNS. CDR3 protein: CASTGRSEAFF. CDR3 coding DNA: TGTGCCAGCACCGGACGGTCTGAAGCTTTCTTT.

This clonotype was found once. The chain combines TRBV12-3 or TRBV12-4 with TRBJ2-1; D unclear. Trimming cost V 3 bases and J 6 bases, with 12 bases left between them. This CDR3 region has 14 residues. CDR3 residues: CASSFGLEGNEQFF. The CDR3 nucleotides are TGTGCCAGCAGTTTTGGCCTAGAAGGCAATGAGCAGTTCTTC.